A selection of T cell receptor beta chains follows, all from one sample in a study of T cell repertoires in cytomegalovirus infection. TCRdb itself ran the reads through MiXCR, one entry per CDR3 protein. The sample lists hundreds of thousands of distinct CDR3 sequences, around 24% seen once, with 6.5% to 10% in the top ten. The specimen sequenced was CD8+ T cells from PBMCs. The receptor set was obtained from a human donor in good health (CMV status not recorded). Some clones in this sample may be carry-over from other donors' samples. CDR3s include the opening cysteine and the closing phenylalanine or tryptophan. A D gene is named only where the DNA matches it firmly. Clone sizes are given selectively: once, few, many, or a class where the clone is expanded.

J gene	D gene	V gene	clone size	CDR3 DNA	CDR3 protein
TRBJ2-5	.	TRBV7-2	many	TGTGCCAGCAGCTTAGTTGGGGTTCCTGCAGAGACCCAGTACTTC	CASSLVGVPAETQYF
TRBJ2-3	.	TRBV19	.	TGTGCCAGTAGTGTACTAGGTTCGCTAGATACGCAGTATTTT	CASSVLGSLDTQYF
TRBJ1-3	.	TRBV7-8	.	TGTGCCAGCAGCTTATTTGGGGGAGGGGGAAACACCATATATTTT	CASSLFGGGGNTIYF
TRBJ2-3	.	TRBV4-1	.	TGCGCCAGCAGCCAGGGTAGCGAAGATACGCAGTATTTT	CASSQGSEDTQYF
TRBJ1-4	.	TRBV7-8	many	TGTGCCAGCAGCTACCCCGGGAGAGGGGATCGCGAAAAACTGTTTTTT	CASSYPGRGDREKLFF
TRBJ2-3	.	TRBV2	.	TGTGCCAGGTTAAGGGGAGATACGCAGTATTTT	CARLRGDTQYF
TRBJ1-5	.	TRBV4-3	.	TGCGCCAGCAGCCAAGATTGGCAAGTCGGTCAGCCCCAGCATTTT	CASSQDWQVGQPQHF
TRBJ2-7	.	TRBV29-1	few	TGCAGCGTTGGGGGGGCCAATGAGTACTTC	CSVGGANEYF
TRBJ2-5	.	TRBV10-3	few	TGTGCCATCAGCAGGGAAGGAGAGACCCAGTACTTC	CAISREGETQYF
TRBJ2-3	.	TRBV7-9	many	TGTGCCAGCAGCTTACTACCAGGGGACACAGATACGCAGTATTTT	CASSLLPGDTDTQYF
TRBJ1-2	.	TRBV7-9	.	TGTGCCAGCAGCCCAGGCATCCCCCCTGGCTACACCTTC	CASSPGIPPGYTF
TRBJ1-1	TRBD1	TRBV7-9	many	TGTGCCAGCAGCCCATCGGGACAGGGGAAACGGACTGAAGCTTTCTTT	CASSPSGQGKRTEAFF
TRBJ2-1	.	TRBV5-5	few	TGTGCCAGCAGCACAAACAGGGCCAATGAGCAGTTCTTC	CASSTNRANEQFF
TRBJ1-2	.	TRBV7-8	.	TGTGCCAGCAGCTTAGGGGCAGATTTCTCCTATGGCTACACCTTC	CASSLGADFSYGYTF
TRBJ2-7	.	TRBV7-6	many	TGTGCCAGCAGCTTAGAGGCAGCGACTTCCTACGAGCAGTACTTC	CASSLEAATSYEQYF
TRBJ1-2	.	TRBV6-2/TRBV6-3	many	TGTGCCAGCAGTCTACAGGAGAACGGCTATGGCTACACCTTC	CASSLQENGYGYTF
TRBJ1-2	TRBD1	TRBV5-1	.	TGCGCCAGCAGCGCTGGACAGGGGCGGAGCTATGGCTACACCTTC	CASSAGQGRSYGYTF
TRBJ1-4	.	TRBV12-3/TRBV12-4	many	TGTGCCAGCAGTTTAGCTTCTGGACGGAAAAATGAAAAACTGTTTTTT	CASSLASGRKNEKLFF
TRBJ1-2	.	TRBV19	many	TGTGCCAGTAGTACGGACGGATTCTTCTATGGCTACACCTTC	CASSTDGFFYGYTF
TRBJ2-3	.	TRBV7-8	many	TGTGCCAGCCGCTTAGGGGTCACAGATACGCAGTATTTT	CASRLGVTDTQYF
TRBJ2-7	.	TRBV7-9	many	TGTGCCAGCAGCTTAACAGACAGGACCTACGAGCAGTACTTC	CASSLTDRTYEQYF
TRBJ2-1	.	TRBV7-3	once	TGTGTCAGCAGTCGGGATGACAATGAGCAGTTCTTC	CVSSRDDNEQFF
TRBJ2-7	TRBD1	TRBV19	many	TGTGCCAGTAGTCCCGGGACAGGGGGAGGCGAGCAGTACTTC	CASSPGTGGGEQYF
TRBJ2-3	.	TRBV7-3	few	TGTGCCAGCAGCTCGTATACAGGGTCAGATACGCAGTATTTT	CASSSYTGSDTQYF
TRBJ1-5	TRBD1	TRBV28	many	TGTGCCAGCATTCGGACAGGGGGAAATCAGCCCCAGCATTTT	CASIRTGGNQPQHF
TRBJ2-7	.	TRBV29-1	few	TGCAGCGTTGAAGAACTAGGGTTCGGGGGCTACGAGCAGTACTTC	CSVEELGFGGYEQYF
TRBJ2-7	.	TRBV5-6	few	TGTGCCAGCAGCTTGGGTCGGGGACTTAGCTCCTACGAGCAGTACTTC	CASSLGRGLSSYEQYF
TRBJ2-3	.	TRBV5-1	few	TGCGCCAGCAGCTCAGGGCGAGGTCTAGATACGCAGTATTTT	CASSSGRGLDTQYF
TRBJ2-3	.	TRBV20-1	.	TGCAGTGCTAGGGGCCCCACAGATACGCAGTATTTT	CSARGPTDTQYF
TRBJ1-3	.	TRBV4-2	.	TGTGCCAGCAGCCCCCCCACGGGGCAGTTCTCTGGAAACACCATATATTTT	CASSPPTGQFSGNTIYF
TRBJ2-5	TRBD1	TRBV29-1	few	TGCAGCGCCGGAAGGATCGGACAGGGCGTAAAGACCCAGTACTTC	CSAGRIGQGVKTQYF
TRBJ1-1	.	TRBV4-1	few	TGCGCCAGCAGCCAAAAAGTCGGAAAGGGCATGAACACTGAAGCTTTCTTT	CASSQKVGKGMNTEAFF
TRBJ1-3	.	TRBV2	.	TGTGCCAGCAGTAGATACCGGGACAATGGAAACACCATATATTTT	CASSRYRDNGNTIYF
TRBJ2-3	.	TRBV28	.	TGTGCCAGCAGTTTAGAAGGGGGTTCTCCTTACAACACAGATACGCAGTATTTT	CASSLEGGSPYNTDTQYF
TRBJ1-1	.	TRBV20-1	.	TGCAGTGCTATAGGATACCCCAGGGAGAGGAACACTGAAGCTTTCTTT	CSAIGYPRERNTEAFF
TRBJ1-1	.	TRBV20-1	few	TGCAGTGCTAGCTACACCAGCACTGAAGCTTTCTTT	CSASYTSTEAFF
TRBJ1-1	.	TRBV6-2/TRBV6-3	once	TGTGCCAGCAGGCTACATGGGAACACTGAAGCTTTCTTT	CASRLHGNTEAFF
TRBJ2-1	.	TRBV5-1	.	TGCGCCACCAGGGTTAGCTCCTACAATGAGCAGTTCTTC	CATRVSSYNEQFF
TRBJ2-7	.	TRBV2	few	TGTGCCAGCAGCAGCCCAGATACCTACGAGCAGTACTTC	CASSSPDTYEQYF
TRBJ2-3	.	TRBV4-3	.	TGCGCCAGCGCCACCAGCCCAGGCAGGGATACGCAGTATTTT	CASATSPGRDTQYF
TRBJ2-1	.	TRBV28	few	TGTGCCAGCAGATTTACAGATTTCAATGAGCAGTTCTTC	CASRFTDFNEQFF
TRBJ2-1	.	TRBV12-3/TRBV12-4	many	TGTGCCAGCAGCCTGGGTATATACAATGAGCAGTTCTTC	CASSLGIYNEQFF
TRBJ2-3	TRBD2	TRBV7-6	many	TGTGCCAGCAGTCCCCTTTTGGGGCGGCGGGGGGAAGATACGCAGTATTTT	CASSPLLGRRGEDTQYF
TRBJ2-2	TRBD1	TRBV20-1	few	TGCAGTGCTTTTCCACCGGGACAGATATTCACCGGGGAGCTGTTTTTT	CSAFPPGQIFTGELFF
TRBJ1-1	.	TRBV5-5	.	TGTGCCAGCAGCTTCCAGGACACTGAAGCTTTCTTT	CASSFQDTEAFF